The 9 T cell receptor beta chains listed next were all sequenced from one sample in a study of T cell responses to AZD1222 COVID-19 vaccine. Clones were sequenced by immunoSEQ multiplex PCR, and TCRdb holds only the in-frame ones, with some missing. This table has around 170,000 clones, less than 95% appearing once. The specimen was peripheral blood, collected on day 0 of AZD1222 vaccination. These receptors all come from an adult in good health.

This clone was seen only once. The CDR3 DNA reads as TGTGCCAGCAGATACCCTCGGGAAAGAAGAAACACCATATATTTT. It codes for CASRYPRERRNTIYF. The V and J genes are TRBV7-2 and TRBJ1-3; D unclear. Germline assignment: CDR1 SGHTA and CDR2 FQGNSA. The V end was cut by 6 bases, the J end by 5 bases, with 17 bases between. This CDR3 has 15 amino acids.

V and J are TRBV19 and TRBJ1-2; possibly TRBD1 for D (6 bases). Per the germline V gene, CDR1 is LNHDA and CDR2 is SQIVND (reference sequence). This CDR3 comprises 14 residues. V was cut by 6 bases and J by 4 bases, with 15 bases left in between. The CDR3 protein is CASRETGQAYGYTF. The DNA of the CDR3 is TGTGCCAGTAGAGAAACGGGACAAGCCTATGGCTACACCTTC. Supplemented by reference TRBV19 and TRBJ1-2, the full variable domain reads DGGITQSPKYLFRKEGQNVTLSCEQNLNHDAMYWYRQDPGQGLRLIYYSQIVNDFQKGDIAEGYSVSREKKESFPLTVTSAQKNPTAFYLCASRETGQAYGYTFGSGTRLTVV.

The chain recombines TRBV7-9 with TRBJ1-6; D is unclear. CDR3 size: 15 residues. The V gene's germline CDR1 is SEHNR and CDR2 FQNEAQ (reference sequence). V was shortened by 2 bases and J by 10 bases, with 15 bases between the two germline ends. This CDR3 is CASSLSPQVDSPLHF. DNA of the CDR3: TGTGCCAGCAGCTTATCACCCCAGGTCGACTCACCCCTCCACTTT.

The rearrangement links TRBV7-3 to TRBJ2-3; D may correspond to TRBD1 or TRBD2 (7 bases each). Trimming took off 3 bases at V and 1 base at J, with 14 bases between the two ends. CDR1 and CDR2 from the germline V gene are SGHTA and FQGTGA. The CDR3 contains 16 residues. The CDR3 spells CASSFNQGGRTDTQYF. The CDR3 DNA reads TGTGCCAGCAGCTTTAATCAGGGGGGGCGCACAGATACGCAGTATTTT.

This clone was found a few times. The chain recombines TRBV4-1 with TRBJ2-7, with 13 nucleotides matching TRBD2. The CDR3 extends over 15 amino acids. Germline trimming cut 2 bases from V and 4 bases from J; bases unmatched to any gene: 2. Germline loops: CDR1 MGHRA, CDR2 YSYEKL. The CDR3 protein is CASSQTSGGAYEQYF. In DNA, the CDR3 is TGCGCCAGCAGCCAAACTAGCGGGGGGGCATACGAGCAGTACTTC.

CDR3 region: CASSFSRGGRNEQFF. CDR3 in DNA: TGTGCCAGCAGCTTCTCCCGGGGGGGTCGAAATGAGCAGTTCTTC. The chain joins TRBV7-8 to TRBJ2-1; TRBD2 matches 8 bases. V shed 3 bases, J shed 7 bases, and the junction held 8 bases outside the gene matches. Germline V gene lookup returns CDR1 SGHVS and CDR2 FQNEAQ. The CDR3 extends over 15 amino acids.

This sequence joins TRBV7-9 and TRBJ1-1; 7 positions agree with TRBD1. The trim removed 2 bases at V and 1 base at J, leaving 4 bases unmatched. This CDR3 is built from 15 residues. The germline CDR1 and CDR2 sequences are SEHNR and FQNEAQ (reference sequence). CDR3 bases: TGTGCCAGCAGCTTACCCCGACAGGGGAACACTGAAGCTTTCTTT. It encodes CASSLPRQGNTEAFF.

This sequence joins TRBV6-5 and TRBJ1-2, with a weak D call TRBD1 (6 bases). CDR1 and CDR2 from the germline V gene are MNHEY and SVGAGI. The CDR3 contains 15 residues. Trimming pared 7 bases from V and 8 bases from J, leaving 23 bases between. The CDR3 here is CASTITGMGLAGYTF. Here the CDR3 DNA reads TGTGCCAGCACCATCACAGGGATGGGGCTCGCGGGCTACACCTTC.

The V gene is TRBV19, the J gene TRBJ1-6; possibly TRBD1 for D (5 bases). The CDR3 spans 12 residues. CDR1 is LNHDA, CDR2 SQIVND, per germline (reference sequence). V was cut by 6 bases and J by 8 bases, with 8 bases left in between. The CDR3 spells CASSGGDSPLHF. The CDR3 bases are TGTGCCAGTAGCGGGGGGGATTCACCCCTCCACTTT.